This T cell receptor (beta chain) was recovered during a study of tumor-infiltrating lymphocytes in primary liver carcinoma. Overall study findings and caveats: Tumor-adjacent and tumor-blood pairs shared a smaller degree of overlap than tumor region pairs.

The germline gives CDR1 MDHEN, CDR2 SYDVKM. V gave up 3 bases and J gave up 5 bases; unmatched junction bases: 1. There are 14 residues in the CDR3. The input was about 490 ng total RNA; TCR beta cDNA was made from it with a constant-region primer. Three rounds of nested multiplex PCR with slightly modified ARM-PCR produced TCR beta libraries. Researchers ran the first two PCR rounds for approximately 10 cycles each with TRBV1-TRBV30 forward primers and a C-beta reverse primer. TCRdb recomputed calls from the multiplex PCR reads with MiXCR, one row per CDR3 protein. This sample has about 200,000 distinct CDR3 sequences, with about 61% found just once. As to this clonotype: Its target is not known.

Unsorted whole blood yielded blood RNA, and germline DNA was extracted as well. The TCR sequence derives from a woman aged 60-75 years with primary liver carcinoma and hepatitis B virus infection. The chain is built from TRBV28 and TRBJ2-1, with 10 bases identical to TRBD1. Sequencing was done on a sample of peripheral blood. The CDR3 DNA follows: TGTGCCAGCAGTTTGGGGACAGGGGACAATGAGCAGTTCTTC. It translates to CASSLGTGDNEQFF.